This TCR beta chain derives from a study of blood T cell repertoires in COVID-19. At the level of the study: Sources were T cells, B-cell-depleted T cells, or PBMCs; the material itself was cDNA or gDNA.

Enrolled through a virtual design, the participants were between 18 and 89 years of age and came from some 26 US areas. Sequenced by immunoSEQ multiplex PCR; TCRdb stores in-frame clones only, minus some. The sample contains about 220,000 clones, 70% to 90% of which appear only once. V was clipped by 6 bases and J by 4 bases, with 9 bases between them. This CDR3 is built from 12 residues. Germline CDR1 is MDHEN and CDR2 is SYDVKM. Sample: PBMCs or T cells enriched from blood (not recorded which). This chain joins TRBV28 and TRBJ1-2; TRBD1 is a possible D gene (5 bases). The origin of this receptor is a woman between 45 and 60 years old with acute COVID-19. CDR3: CASSLDTYGYTF. CDR3 DNA sequence: TGTGCCAGCAGCCTGGACACCTATGGCTACACCTTC.